This is a list of T cell receptor beta chains from one sample in a study of shared clonotypes between healthy human individuals. The method was immunoSEQ multiplex PCR; TCRdb's version includes in-frame clones alone and lacks a portion of them. The sample has 2.3 million or so clones; 85% to 95% are singletons. Sequencing input: naive CD4+ T cells from PBMCs. These receptors were collected from a man aged 18-30 years in good health. Some clones in this sample may be carry-over from other donors' samples. Both conserved end residues are part of each CDR3. Fields, in order: V gene, D gene, clone size, J gene, CDR3 protein, CDR3 DNA. A D gene is named only where the DNA matches it firmly. Not all rows give a size; the values are once, few, many and, for expanded clones, a class.

>TRBV11-2|TRBD2|.|TRBJ2-3
CASSPPRVAGGRVDTQYF
TGTGCCAGCAGCCCTCCCCGAGTAGCGGGAGGGCGGGTAGATACGCAGTATTTT
>TRBV7-9|TRBD2|.|TRBJ2-3
CASSTGRLAETDTQYF
TGTGCCAGCAGTACAGGGAGACTAGCGGAGACAGATACGCAGTATTTT
>TRBV28|TRBD2|.|TRBJ2-7
CASSREGGGSVEQYF
TGTGCCAGCAGTAGGGAGGGTGGAGGGTCGGTCGAGCAGTACTTC
>TRBV28|.|.|TRBJ1-1
CASSLIPGGSAEAFF
TGTGCCAGCAGTTTAATACCTGGGGGGTCAGCTGAAGCTTTCTTT
>TRBV5-4|TRBD2|.|TRBJ2-2
CASSSWFGEGRTGELFF
TGTGCCAGCAGCTCATGGTTCGGGGAGGGCCGCACCGGGGAGCTGTTTTTT
>TRBV10-3|.|.|TRBJ1-2
CAISAGENYGYTF
TGTGCCATCAGTGCCGGGGAGAACTATGGCTACACCTTC
>TRBV11-3|.|.|TRBJ2-1
CASSLPGVGEQFF
TGTGCCAGCAGCTTACCGGGGGTGGGCGAGCAGTTCTTC
>TRBV19|.|once|TRBJ1-5
CASSITPYSNQPQHF
TGTGCCAGTAGTATAACCCCTTATAGCAATCAGCCCCAGCATTTT
>TRBV5-1|TRBD1|.|TRBJ2-7
CASSLGQGSYEQYF
TGCGCCAGCAGCCTGGGACAGGGGTCCTACGAGCAGTACTTC
>TRBV15|TRBD1|.|TRBJ1-1
CATSRTSGGWVNTEAFF
TGTGCCACCAGCAGGACTTCAGGGGGCTGGGTGAACACTGAAGCTTTCTTT
>TRBV5-1|.|.|TRBJ1-3
CASSPNSGNTIYF
TGCGCCAGCAGCCCGAACTCCGGAAACACCATATATTTT
>TRBV11-3|.|.|TRBJ2-1
CASSRGRYNEQFF
TGTGCCAGCAGCCGAGGACGGTACAATGAGCAGTTCTTC
>TRBV4-1|.|.|TRBJ2-5
CASSQGWSRAETQYF
TGCGCCAGCAGCCAAGGATGGTCCAGGGCCGAGACCCAGTACTTC
>TRBV25-1|TRBD1|.|TRBJ1-2
CASSEYADRAGYTF
TGTGCCAGCAGTGAATACGCCGACAGGGCGGGCTACACCTTC
>TRBV30|.|.|TRBJ1-2
CARIRMGEDYGYTF
TGTGCCCGAATCAGGATGGGGGAGGACTATGGCTACACCTTC
>TRBV21-1|.|once|TRBJ2-4
CASIRDKNIQYF
TGTGCCAGCATCAGAGACAAAAACATTCAGTACTTC
>TRBV27|.|.|TRBJ2-2
CASKGYPALTGELFF
TGTGCCAGCAAAGGGTATCCGGCCCTCACCGGGGAGCTGTTTTTT
>TRBV5-1|.|.|TRBJ1-4
CASSLDISPTNEKLFF
TGCGCCAGCAGCCTGGACATTTCCCCAACTAATGAAAAACTGTTTTTT
>TRBV28|TRBD1|.|TRBJ1-6
CASSTRGVYSPLHF
TGTGCCAGCAGTACCAGGGGGGTGTATTCACCCCTCCACTTT
>TRBV5-1|TRBD2|.|TRBJ2-7
CASSFLAGAGGEQYF
TGCGCCAGCAGCTTTTTAGCGGGAGCCGGAGGCGAGCAGTACTTC
>TRBV5-1|.|.|TRBJ2-1
CASSSGRGTVSYNEQFF
TGCGCCAGCAGCTCAGGACGGGGGACCGTCTCCTACAATGAGCAGTTCTTC
>TRBV4-1|TRBD1|.|TRBJ2-1
CASSQRGQGILWQFF
TGCGCCAGCAGCCAAAGGGGACAGGGTATTTTGTGGCAGTTCTTC
>TRBV7-9|.|.|TRBJ1-5
CASSSGLSQPQHF
TGTGCCAGCAGCTCCGGGCTGAGTCAGCCCCAGCATTTT
>TRBV4-3|.|once|TRBJ1-1
CASSQGKRMNTEAFF
TGCGCCAGCAGCCAAGGTAAAAGAATGAACACTGAAGCTTTCTTT
>TRBV5-1|.|.|TRBJ2-7
CASSPESSSYEQYF
TGCGCCAGCAGCCCCGAGTCTAGCTCCTACGAGCAGTACTTC
>TRBV2|.|.|TRBJ1-1
CASRILGGSNTEAFF
TGTGCCAGCAGGATCTTGGGGGGCTCGAACACTGAAGCTTTCTTT
>TRBV4-3|.|once|TRBJ2-1
CASSQDLRRADEQFF
TGCGCCAGCAGCCAAGACCTTCGGAGGGCCGATGAGCAGTTCTTC
>TRBV7-2|TRBD2|.|TRBJ2-1
CASSLPGLSKFF
TGTGCCAGCAGCTTACCGGGACTAAGCAAGTTCTTC
>TRBV28|.|.|TRBJ2-5
CASNSLQETQYF
TGTGCCAGCAATTCGTTACAAGAGACCCAGTACTTC
>TRBV27|.|.|TRBJ2-7
CASSLYARRGSSYEQYF
TGTGCCAGCAGTTTATACGCTCGACGAGGCAGCTCCTACGAGCAGTACTTC
>TRBV9|.|.|TRBJ2-2
CASSPQNPGELFF
TGTGCCAGCAGCCCCCAGAACCCCGGGGAGCTGTTTTTT
>TRBV28|.|.|TRBJ1-1
CASSFWSAAFF
TGTGCCAGCAGTTTTTGGAGTGCGGCTTTCTTT
>TRBV7-4|.|.|TRBJ2-5
CASSLLGCGDQETQYF
TGTGCCAGCAGCTTACTTGGGTGTGGGGACCAAGAGACCCAGTACTTC
>TRBV4-1|.|.|TRBJ1-4
CASSQGQINEKLFF
TGCGCCAGCAGCCAAGGACAGATTAATGAAAAACTGTTTTTT
>TRBV11-2|TRBD1|.|TRBJ2-7
CASSLTGQGPYEQYF
TGTGCCAGCAGCTTAACTGGACAGGGACCCTACGAGCAGTACTTC
>TRBV7-8|.|.|TRBJ1-1
CASSLVWGSRTEAFF
TGTGCCAGCAGCTTAGTTTGGGGATCTAGAACTGAAGCTTTCTTT
>TRBV28|.|.|TRBJ2-7
CASSQARTGTRGVYEQYF
TGTGCCAGCAGTCAGGCGAGAACCGGGACCCGAGGAGTCTACGAGCAGTACTTC
>TRBV5-1|.|.|TRBJ1-2
CASSLGRQAANYGYTF
TGCGCCAGCAGCTTGGGGAGACAGGCAGCGAACTATGGCTACACCTTC
>TRBV6-6|.|.|TRBJ2-1
CASSYSRGANEQFF
TGTGCCAGCAGTTACTCGAGGGGCGCGAATGAGCAGTTCTTC
>TRBV7-3|.|.|TRBJ2-7
CAKAEQYF
TGTGCGAAGGCCGAGCAGTACTTC
>TRBV4-1|TRBD1|once|TRBJ2-2
CASSQVFGGQGTGELFF
TGCGCCAGCAGCCAAGTATTCGGGGGACAGGGCACCGGGGAGCTGTTTTTT
>TRBV4-2|TRBD1|.|TRBJ1-4
CASSQEVRGGQRVRVLFF
TGTGCCAGCAGCCAAGAGGTCCGAGGGGGCCAGCGGGTCCGAGTGCTGTTTTTT
>TRBV27|TRBD2|.|TRBJ2-1
CASSLIRLAGGYNEQFF
TGTGCCAGCAGTTTAATCCGACTAGCGGGAGGGTACAATGAGCAGTTCTTC
>TRBV7-9|.|.|TRBJ2-2
CASRPNLRASTGELFF
TGTGCCAGCAGACCAAATCTGAGGGCGAGCACCGGGGAGCTGTTTTTT
>TRBV5-1|.|.|TRBJ2-6
CASIQGYGANVLTF
TGCGCCAGCATCCAGGGTTACGGGGCCAACGTCCTGACTTTC
>TRBV7-9|TRBD2|.|TRBJ2-3
CASSLASYSGTTDTQYF
TGTGCCAGCAGCTTAGCGTCTTATAGCGGGACTACAGATACGCAGTATTTT
>TRBV10-1|TRBD2|.|TRBJ2-7
CASSLRRTSGSYEQYF
TGCGCCAGCTCCCTCCGCCGGACTAGCGGGAGCTACGAGCAGTACTTC
>TRBV19|.|.|TRBJ2-5
CASRRGPQETQYF
TGTGCCAGTAGAAGGGGTCCTCAAGAGACCCAGTACTTC
>TRBV28|TRBD1|.|TRBJ1-2
CASSLEGARGYTF
TGTGCCAGCAGTTTAGAGGGGGCGAGGGGCTACACCTTC
>TRBV9|.|.|TRBJ1-5
CASSPGSQSNQPQHF
TGTGCCAGCAGCCCGGGGTCACAAAGCAATCAGCCCCAGCATTTT
>TRBV6-6|TRBD1|.|TRBJ1-1
CASSRWTGRGETEAFF
TGTGCCAGCAGTCGGTGGACAGGGAGAGGGGAGACTGAAGCTTTCTTT
>TRBV28|.|.|TRBJ1-1
CASSLSGRRTEAFF
TGTGCCAGCAGTTTATCAGGGCGCAGGACTGAAGCTTTCTTT
>TRBV7-9|.|.|TRBJ2-3
CASSLDTGLETQYF
TGTGCCAGCAGCTTAGATACGGGTTTGGAAACGCAGTATTTT
>TRBV5-4|.|.|TRBJ2-3
CASSTKGRSTDTQYF
TGTGCCAGCAGCACCAAGGGACGGAGCACAGATACGCAGTATTTT
>TRBV28|TRBD2|.|TRBJ2-1
CASSPAGTRYNEQFF
TGTGCCAGCAGTCCGGCCGGGACTAGATACAATGAGCAGTTCTTC
>TRBV7-2|.|.|TRBJ2-2
CASSVSWGYTGELFF
TGTGCCAGCAGCGTATCGTGGGGGTACACCGGGGAGCTGTTTTTT
>TRBV28|TRBD1|.|TRBJ1-4
CASSSDRGRYEKLFF
TGTGCCAGCAGCTCTGACAGGGGGCGTTATGAAAAACTGTTTTTT
>TRBV7-2|TRBD1|.|TRBJ1-5
CASSTRTGPNQPQHF
TGTGCCAGCAGCACTCGGACAGGGCCCAATCAGCCCCAGCATTTT